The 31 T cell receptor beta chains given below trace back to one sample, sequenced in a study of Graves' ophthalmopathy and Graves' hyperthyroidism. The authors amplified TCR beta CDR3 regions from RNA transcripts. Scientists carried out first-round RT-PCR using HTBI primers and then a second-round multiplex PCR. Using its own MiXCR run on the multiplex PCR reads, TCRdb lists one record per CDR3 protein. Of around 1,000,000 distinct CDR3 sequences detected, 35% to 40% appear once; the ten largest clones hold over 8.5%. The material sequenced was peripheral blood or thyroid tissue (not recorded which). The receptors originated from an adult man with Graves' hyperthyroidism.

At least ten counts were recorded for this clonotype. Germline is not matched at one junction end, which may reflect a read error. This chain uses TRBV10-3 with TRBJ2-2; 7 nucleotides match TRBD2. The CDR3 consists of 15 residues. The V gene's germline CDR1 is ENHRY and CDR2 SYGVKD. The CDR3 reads CAITESGENTGELFF. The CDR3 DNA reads TGTGCCATCACTGAGAGCGGGGAGAACACCGGGGAGCTGTTTTTT.

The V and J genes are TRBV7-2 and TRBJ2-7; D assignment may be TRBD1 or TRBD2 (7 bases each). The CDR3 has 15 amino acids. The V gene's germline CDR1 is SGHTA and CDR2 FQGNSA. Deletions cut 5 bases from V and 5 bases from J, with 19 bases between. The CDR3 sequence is CASSNRGGGRNEQYF. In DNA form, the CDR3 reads TGTGCCAGCAGCAATAGGGGAGGGGGCAGGAACGAGCAGTACTTC.

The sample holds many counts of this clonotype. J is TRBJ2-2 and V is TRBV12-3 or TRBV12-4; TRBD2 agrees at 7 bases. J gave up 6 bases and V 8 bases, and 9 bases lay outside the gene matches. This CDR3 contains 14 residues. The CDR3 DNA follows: TGTGCCAGCTTTGCGGGGAGGGAATCCGGGGAGCTGTTTTTT. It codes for CASFAGRESGELFF.

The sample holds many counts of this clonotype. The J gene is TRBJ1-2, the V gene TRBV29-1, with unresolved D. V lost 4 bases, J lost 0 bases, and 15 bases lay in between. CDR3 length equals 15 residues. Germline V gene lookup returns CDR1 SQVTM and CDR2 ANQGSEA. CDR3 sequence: CSVVGRNRANYGYTF. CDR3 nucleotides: TGCAGCGTTGTAGGCCGAAACAGAGCTAACTATGGCTACACCTTC.

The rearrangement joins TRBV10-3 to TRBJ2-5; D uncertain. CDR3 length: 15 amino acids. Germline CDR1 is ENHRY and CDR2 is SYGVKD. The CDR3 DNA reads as TGTGTCAGCAGACGGGTAACAGATAATCAAGAGACCCAGTACTTC. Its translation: CVSRRVTDNQETQYF.

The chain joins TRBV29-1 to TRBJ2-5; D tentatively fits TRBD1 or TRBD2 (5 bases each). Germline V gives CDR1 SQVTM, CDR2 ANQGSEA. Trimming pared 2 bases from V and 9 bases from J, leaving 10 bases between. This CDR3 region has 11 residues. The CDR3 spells CSVEWGTAQYF. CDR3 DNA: TGCAGCGTTGAATGGGGGACGGCCCAGTACTTC.

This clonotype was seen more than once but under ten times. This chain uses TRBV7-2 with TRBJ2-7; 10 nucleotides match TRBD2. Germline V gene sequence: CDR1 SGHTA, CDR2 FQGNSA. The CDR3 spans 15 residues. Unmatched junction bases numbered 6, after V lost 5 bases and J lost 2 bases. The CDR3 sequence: CASSPWTSGTYEQYF. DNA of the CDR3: TGTGCCAGCAGCCCGTGGACTAGCGGAACCTACGAGCAGTACTTC.

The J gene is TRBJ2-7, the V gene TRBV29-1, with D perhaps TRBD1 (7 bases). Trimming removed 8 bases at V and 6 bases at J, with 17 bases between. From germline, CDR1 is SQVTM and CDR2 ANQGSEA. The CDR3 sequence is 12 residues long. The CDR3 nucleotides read TGCAGCTCGGCGACAGGGACTGGCGAGCAGTACTTC. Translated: CSSATGTGEQYF.

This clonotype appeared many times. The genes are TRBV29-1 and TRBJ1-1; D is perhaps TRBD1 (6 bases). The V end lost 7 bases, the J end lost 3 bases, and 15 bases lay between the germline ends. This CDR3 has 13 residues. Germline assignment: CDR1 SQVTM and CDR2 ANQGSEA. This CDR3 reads CSDNTGAYTEAFF. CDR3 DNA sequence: TGCAGCGATAATACGGGGGCGTACACTGAAGCTTTCTTT.

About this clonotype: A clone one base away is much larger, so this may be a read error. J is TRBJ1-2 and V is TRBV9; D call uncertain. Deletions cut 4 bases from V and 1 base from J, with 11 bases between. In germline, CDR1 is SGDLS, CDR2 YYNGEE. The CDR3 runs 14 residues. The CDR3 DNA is TGTGCCAGCAGCATAAACGGTTTTAACTATGGCTACACCTTC. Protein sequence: CASSINGFNYGYTF.

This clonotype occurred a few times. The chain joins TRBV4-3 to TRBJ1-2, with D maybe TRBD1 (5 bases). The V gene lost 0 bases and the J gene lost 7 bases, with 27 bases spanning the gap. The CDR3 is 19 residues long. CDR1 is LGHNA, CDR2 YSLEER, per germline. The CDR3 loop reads CASSQDFSSTRGGICGYTF. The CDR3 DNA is TGCGCCAGCAGCCAAGATTTTTCATCTACACGGGGGGGTATCTGTGGCTACACCTTC.

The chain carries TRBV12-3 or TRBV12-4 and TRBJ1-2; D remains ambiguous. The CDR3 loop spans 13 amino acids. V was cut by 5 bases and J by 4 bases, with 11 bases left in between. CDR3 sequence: CASSNPPSYGYTF. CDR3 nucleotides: TGTGCCAGCAGTAACCCACCCTCCTATGGCTACACCTTC.

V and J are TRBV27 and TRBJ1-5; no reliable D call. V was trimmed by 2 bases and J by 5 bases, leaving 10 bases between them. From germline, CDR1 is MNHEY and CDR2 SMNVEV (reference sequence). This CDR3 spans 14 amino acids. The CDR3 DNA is TGTGCCAGCAGTTTAACAAGCCTCTATCAGCCCCAGCATTTT. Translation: CASSLTSLYQPQHF.

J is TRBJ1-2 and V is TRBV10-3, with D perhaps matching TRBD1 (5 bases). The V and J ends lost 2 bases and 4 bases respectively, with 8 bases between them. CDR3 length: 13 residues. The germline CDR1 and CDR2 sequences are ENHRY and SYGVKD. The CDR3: CAISEGGIYGYTF. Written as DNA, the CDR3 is TGTGCCATCAGTGAGGGGGGAATCTATGGCTACACCTTC.

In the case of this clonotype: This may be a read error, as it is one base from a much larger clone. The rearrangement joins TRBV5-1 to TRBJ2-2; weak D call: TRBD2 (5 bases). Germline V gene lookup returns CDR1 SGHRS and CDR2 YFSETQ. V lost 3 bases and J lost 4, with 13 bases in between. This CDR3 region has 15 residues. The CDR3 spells CASSSAVRGTGELFF. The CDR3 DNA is TGCGCCAGCAGCTCAGCAGTACGGGGCACCGGGGAGCTGTTTTTT.

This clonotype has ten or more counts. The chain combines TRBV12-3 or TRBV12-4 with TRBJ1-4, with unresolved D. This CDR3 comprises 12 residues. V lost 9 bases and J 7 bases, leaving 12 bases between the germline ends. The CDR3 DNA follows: TGTGCCAGTGCCTGGGTTGGTGAAAAACTGTTTTTT. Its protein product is CASAWVGEKLFF.

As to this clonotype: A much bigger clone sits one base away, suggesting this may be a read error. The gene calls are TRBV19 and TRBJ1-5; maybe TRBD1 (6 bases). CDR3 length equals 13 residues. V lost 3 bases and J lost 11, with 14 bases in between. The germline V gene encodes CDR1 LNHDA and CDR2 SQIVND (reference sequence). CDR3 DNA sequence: TGTGCCAGTAGTATGATTAACGGACAGTCCCAGCATTTT. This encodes CASSMINGQSQHF.

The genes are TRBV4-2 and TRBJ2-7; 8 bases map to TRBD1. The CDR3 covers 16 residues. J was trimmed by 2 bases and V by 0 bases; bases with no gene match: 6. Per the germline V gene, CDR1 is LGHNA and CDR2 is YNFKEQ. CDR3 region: CASSQDRQGAAYEQYF. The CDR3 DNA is TGTGCCAGCAGCCAAGATAGGCAGGGGGCGGCCTACGAGCAGTACTTC.

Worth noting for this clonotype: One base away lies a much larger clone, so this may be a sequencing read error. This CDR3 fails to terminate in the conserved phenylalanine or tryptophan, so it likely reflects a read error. The chain's CDR3 is CASSPGTGKAGELFL. DNA of the CDR3: TGTGCCAGCAGCCCGGGGACAGGGAAGGCCGGGGAGCTGTTTCTT. J is TRBJ2-2 and V is TRBV7-2; TRBD1 aligns across 9 bases. Germline V CDR1 and CDR2: SGHTA, FQGNSA. J lost 6 bases, V lost 5 bases, and 7 bases had no gene match. This CDR3 has 15 residues.

The CDR3 DNA reads TGTGCCAGCAGCGAGGGTGGAGGGGTTGGAAACACCATATATTTT. Residues: CASSEGGGVGNTIYF. The V call is TRBV9, the J call TRBJ1-3; possibly TRBD1 for D (5 bases). The CDR3 consists of 15 residues. Germline CDR1 reads SGDLS; CDR2 reads YYNGEE. The ends were cut back, 3 bases at V and 3 bases at J, with 13 bases in the middle.

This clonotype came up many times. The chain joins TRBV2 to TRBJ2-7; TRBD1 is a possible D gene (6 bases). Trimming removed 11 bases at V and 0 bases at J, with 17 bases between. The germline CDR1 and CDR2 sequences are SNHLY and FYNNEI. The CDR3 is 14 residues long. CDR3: CAPRGLRSSYEQYF. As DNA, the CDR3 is TGTGCCCCCAGGGGCTTAAGGAGCTCCTACGAGCAGTACTTC.

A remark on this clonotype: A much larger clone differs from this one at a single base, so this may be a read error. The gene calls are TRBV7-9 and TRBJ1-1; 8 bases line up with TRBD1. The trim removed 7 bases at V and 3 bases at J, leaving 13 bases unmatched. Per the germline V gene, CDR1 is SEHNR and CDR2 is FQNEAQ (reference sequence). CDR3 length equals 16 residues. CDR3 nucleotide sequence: TGTGCCAGCACCCAGGGGGGAGGACAGGGTGACACTGAAGCTTTCTTT. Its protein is CASTQGGGQGDTEAFF. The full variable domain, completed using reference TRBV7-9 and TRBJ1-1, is DTGVSQNPRHKITKRGQNVTFRCDPISEHNRLYWYRQTLGQGPEFLTYFQNEAQLEKSRLLSDRFSAERPKGSFSTLEIQRTEQGDSAMYLCASTQGGGQGDTEAFFGQGTRLTVV.

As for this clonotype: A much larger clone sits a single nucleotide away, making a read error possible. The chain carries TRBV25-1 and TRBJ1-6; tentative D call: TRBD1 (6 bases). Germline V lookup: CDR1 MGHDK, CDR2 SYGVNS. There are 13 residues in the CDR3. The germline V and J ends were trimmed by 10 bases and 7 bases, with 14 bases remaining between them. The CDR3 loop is CAKGGAANSPLHF. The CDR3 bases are TGTGCCAAGGGGGGGGCGGCCAATTCACCCCTCCACTTT.

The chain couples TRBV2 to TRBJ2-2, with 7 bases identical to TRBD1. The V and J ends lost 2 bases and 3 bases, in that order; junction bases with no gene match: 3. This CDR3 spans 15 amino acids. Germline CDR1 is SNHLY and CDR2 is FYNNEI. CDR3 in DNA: TGTGCCAGCAGTGAAAGGGGGACAGACACCGGGGAGCTGTTTTTT. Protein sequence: CASSERGTDTGELFF.

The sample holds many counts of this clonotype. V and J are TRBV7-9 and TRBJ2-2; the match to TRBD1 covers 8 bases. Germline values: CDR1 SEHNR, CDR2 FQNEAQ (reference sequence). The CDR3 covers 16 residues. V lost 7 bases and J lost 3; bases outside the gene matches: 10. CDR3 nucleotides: TGTGCCAGCACCCCAGTGACAGGGGCGGACACCGGGGAGCTGTTTTTT. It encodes CASTPVTGADTGELFF.

CDR3 coding DNA: TGTGCCAGCACCCCGGGTGGCGCGACCGGGGAGCTGTTTTTT. Translation: CASTPGGATGELFF. The rearrangement uses TRBV12-3 or TRBV12-4 and TRBJ2-2; D is ambiguous. Trimming took 7 bases from V and 5 from J, leaving 14 bases between them. The CDR3 is 14 residues long.

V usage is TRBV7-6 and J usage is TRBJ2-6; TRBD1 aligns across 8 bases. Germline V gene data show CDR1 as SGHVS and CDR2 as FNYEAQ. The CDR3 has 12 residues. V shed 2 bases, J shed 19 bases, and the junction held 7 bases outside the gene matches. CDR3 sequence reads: CASSLLGTGATF. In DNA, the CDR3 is TGTGCCAGCAGCTTACTGGGGACAGGCGCAACTTTC. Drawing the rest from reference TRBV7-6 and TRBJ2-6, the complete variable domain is GAGVSQSPRYKVTKRGQDVALRCDPISGHVSLYWYRQALGQGPEFLTYFNYEAQQDKSGLPNDRFSAERPEGSISTLTIQRTEQRDSAMYRCASSLLGTGATFGAGSRLTVL.

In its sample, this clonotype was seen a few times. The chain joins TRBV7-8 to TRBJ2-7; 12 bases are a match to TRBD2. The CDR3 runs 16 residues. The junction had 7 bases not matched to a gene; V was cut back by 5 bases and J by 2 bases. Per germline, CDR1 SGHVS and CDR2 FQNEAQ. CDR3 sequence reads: CASSHRTSGVPYEQYF. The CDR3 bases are TGTGCCAGCAGCCATAGGACTAGCGGGGTTCCCTACGAGCAGTACTTC.

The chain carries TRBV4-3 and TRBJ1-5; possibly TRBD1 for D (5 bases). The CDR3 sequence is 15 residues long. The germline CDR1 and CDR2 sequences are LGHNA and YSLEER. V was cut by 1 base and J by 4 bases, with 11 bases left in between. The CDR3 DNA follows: TGCGCCAGCAGCCAAGTGCGATGGGGGAATCAGCCCCAGCATTTT. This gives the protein CASSQVRWGNQPQHF.

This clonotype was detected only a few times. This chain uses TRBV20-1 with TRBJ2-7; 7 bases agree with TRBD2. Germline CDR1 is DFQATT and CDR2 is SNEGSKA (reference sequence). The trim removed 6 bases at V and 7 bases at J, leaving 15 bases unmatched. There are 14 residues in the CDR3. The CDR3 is CSARASSGAWEQYF. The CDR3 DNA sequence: TGCAGTGCCCGCGCCTCTAGCGGAGCCTGGGAGCAGTACTTC.

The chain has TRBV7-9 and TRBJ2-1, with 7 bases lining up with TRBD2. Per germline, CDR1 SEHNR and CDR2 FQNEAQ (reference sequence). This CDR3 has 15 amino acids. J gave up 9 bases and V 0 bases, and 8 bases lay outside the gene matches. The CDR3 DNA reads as TGTGCCAGCAGCTTAGCCGGGAGGCCTTCGGGTGAGCAGTTCTTC. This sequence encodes CASSLAGRPSGEQFF.